This TCR beta chain was captured in a study of T cells in localized non-small cell lung cancer. General observations from the study: Appearance in adjacent lung was seen for a median around 55 of the top 100 tumor clones. T cell clonality was highest in uninvolved adjacent lung, above tumor. Longer overall survival was linked to higher blood T cell density.

This clone was counted once. The antigen remains undetermined. Germline CDR1 and CDR2: MNHEY and SVGAGI. The CDR3 spans 12 residues. V dropped 6 bases and J dropped 8 bases, with 10 bases sitting between them. Using immunoSEQ multiplex PCR, the repertoire was profiled, and TCRdb retains in-frame clones only, with some absent. The sample holds fewer than 40,000 clones; 88% are singletons and the top ten take under 5.5%. The sample was peripheral blood mononuclear cells, taken before any cancer treatment. J is TRBJ1-4 and V is TRBV6-5; D gene unclear. The clonotype comes from a woman aged 40-69 years with stage III lung adenocarcinoma. CDR3 DNA sequence: TGTGCCAGCAGGGACTTAAACGAAAAACTGTTTTTT. Protein product: CASRDLNEKLFF.